Reported below is one T cell receptor (beta chain). The sample is drawn from a study of blood T cell repertoires in COVID-19. Repertoires were generated with immunoSEQ multiplex PCR, while TCRdb's copy carries only in-frame clones and drops some. In the table there are roughly 250,000 clones, 75% to 90% of which are singletons. The CDR3 consists of 17 residues. V lost 2 bases to trimming and J lost 0 bases, with 14 bases between them. The V gene's germline CDR1 is KGHSH and CDR2 LQKENI. Sequencing used peripheral blood. This chain links TRBV18 with TRBJ1-3, with TRBD1 as a possible D gene (5 bases). The receptor's source is a man aged 25-40 years with acute or convalescent COVID-19. For the CDR3, the DNA is TGTGCCAGCTCACCAACGTCAGGGTCTTTCTCTGGAAACACCATATATTTT. It is translated as CASSPTSGSFSGNTIYF. The whole variable domain, filled in from reference TRBV18 and TRBJ1-3, reads NAGVMQNPRHLVRRRGQEARLRCSPMKGHSHVYWYRQLPEEGLKFMVYLQKENIIDESGMPKERFSAEFPKEGPSILRIQQVVRGDSAAYFCASSPTSGSFSGNTIYFGEGSWLTVV.